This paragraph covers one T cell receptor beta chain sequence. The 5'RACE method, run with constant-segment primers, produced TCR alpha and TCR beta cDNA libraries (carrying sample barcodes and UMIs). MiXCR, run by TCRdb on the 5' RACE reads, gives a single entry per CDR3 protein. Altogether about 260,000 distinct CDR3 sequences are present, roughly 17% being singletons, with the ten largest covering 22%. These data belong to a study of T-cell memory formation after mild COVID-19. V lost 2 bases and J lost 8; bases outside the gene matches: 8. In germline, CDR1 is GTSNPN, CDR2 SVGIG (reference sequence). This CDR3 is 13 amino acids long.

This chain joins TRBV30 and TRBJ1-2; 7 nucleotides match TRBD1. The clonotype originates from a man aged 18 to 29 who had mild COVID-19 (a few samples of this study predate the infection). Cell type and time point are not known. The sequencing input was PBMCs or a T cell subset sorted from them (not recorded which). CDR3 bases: TGTGCCTGGAGTATAGGGACAGCGAGGGGCTACACCTTC. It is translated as CAWSIGTARGYTF.